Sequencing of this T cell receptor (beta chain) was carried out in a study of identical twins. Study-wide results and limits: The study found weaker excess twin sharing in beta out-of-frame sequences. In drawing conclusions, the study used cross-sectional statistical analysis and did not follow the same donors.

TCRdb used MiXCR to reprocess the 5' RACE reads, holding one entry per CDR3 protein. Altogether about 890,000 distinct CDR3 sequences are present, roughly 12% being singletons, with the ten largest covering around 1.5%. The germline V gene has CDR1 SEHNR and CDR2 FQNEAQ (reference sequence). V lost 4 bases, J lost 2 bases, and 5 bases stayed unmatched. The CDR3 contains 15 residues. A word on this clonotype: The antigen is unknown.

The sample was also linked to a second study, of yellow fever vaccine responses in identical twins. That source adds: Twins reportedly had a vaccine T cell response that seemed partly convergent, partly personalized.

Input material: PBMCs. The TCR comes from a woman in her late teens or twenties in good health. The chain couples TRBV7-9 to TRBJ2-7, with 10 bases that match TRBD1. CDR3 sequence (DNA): TGTGCCAGCAGCTCGACAGGGGGCTTCGCCTACGAGCAGTACTTC. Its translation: CASSSTGGFAYEQYF.